The rows below give T cell receptor beta chains drawn from one sample of a study of cytomegalovirus exposure and HLA in healthy donors. Profiled with immunoSEQ multiplex PCR; TCRdb holds only in-frame clones, not every one. The sample has over 200,000 clones, around 80% seen once; the top ten hold 5% to 6.5%. The sample taken for sequencing was PBMCs. The receptors come from a woman between 40 and 55 years old in good health and CMV-seropositive. Each CDR3 is given with its conserved first and last residue. The order of the fields is V gene, J gene, D gene, clone size, CDR3 DNA, CDR3 protein. A D gene is named only where the DNA matches it firmly. Clone size is given for some rows only: seen once, a few or many times, or a class if the clone is expanded.

V gene: TRBV25-1; J gene: TRBJ1-5; D gene: -; clone size: -; CDR3 DNA: TGTGCCAGCAGTGAAGGCAGGGTAGGTCAGCCCCAGCATTTT; CDR3 protein: CASSEGRVGQPQHF
V gene: TRBV5-6; J gene: TRBJ2-5; D gene: TRBD1; clone size: once; CDR3 DNA: TGTGCCAGCAGCAAGGACAGGGGGGCACTGGAGACCCAGTACTTC; CDR3 protein: CASSKDRGALETQYF
V gene: TRBV9; J gene: TRBJ1-2; D gene: -; clone size: -; CDR3 DNA: TGTGCCAGCAGCGTTAGGCTATCGGGAAATGGCTACACCTTC; CDR3 protein: CASSVRLSGNGYTF
V gene: TRBV7-2; J gene: TRBJ1-5; D gene: -; clone size: -; CDR3 DNA: TGTGCCAGCAGCACGAGGGGGAATCAGCCCCAGCATTTT; CDR3 protein: CASSTRGNQPQHF
V gene: TRBV7-9; J gene: TRBJ1-2; D gene: TRBD1; clone size: -; CDR3 DNA: TGTGCCAGCAGCTCGGACAGGAACTCTAACTATGGCTACACCTTC; CDR3 protein: CASSSDRNSNYGYTF
V gene: TRBV11-3; J gene: TRBJ1-2; D gene: -; clone size: -; CDR3 DNA: TGTGCCAGCAGCTTTGGGGGCGCCGGAATCTATGGCTACACCTTC; CDR3 protein: CASSFGGAGIYGYTF
V gene: TRBV19; J gene: TRBJ2-4; D gene: TRBD2; clone size: -; CDR3 DNA: TGTGCCAGTAGTGCAGGGACTAGCGGGAACATTCAGTACTTC; CDR3 protein: CASSAGTSGNIQYF
V gene: TRBV7-2; J gene: TRBJ1-6; D gene: -; clone size: -; CDR3 DNA: TGTGCCAGCAGCTTATCAAACAGGGATGTATCACCCCTCCACTTT; CDR3 protein: CASSLSNRDVSPLHF
V gene: TRBV5-4; J gene: TRBJ2-7; D gene: TRBD1; clone size: -; CDR3 DNA: TGTGCCAGCAGCCCCGGGACAGGGGAGTTCTACGAGCAGTACTTC; CDR3 protein: CASSPGTGEFYEQYF
V gene: TRBV5-1; J gene: TRBJ2-3; D gene: TRBD2; clone size: -; CDR3 DNA: TGCGCCAGCAGCTTGGGTCTAGCGGGGCGAATCACAGATACGCAGTATTTT; CDR3 protein: CASSLGLAGRITDTQYF
V gene: TRBV7-6; J gene: TRBJ2-1; D gene: TRBD1; clone size: -; CDR3 DNA: TGTGCCAGCAGCATACAGGGGGCGGACAATGAGCAGTTCTTC; CDR3 protein: CASSIQGADNEQFF
V gene: TRBV5-5; J gene: TRBJ1-2; D gene: TRBD1; clone size: -; CDR3 DNA: TGTGCCAGCAGCTTAACGGGACAGGGCAACTATGGCTACACCTTC; CDR3 protein: CASSLTGQGNYGYTF
V gene: TRBV5-6; J gene: TRBJ2-3; D gene: -; clone size: once; CDR3 DNA: TGTGCCAGCAGCTTGGCACAGGGCGCAGATACGCAGTATTTT; CDR3 protein: CASSLAQGADTQYF
V gene: TRBV27; J gene: TRBJ1-3; D gene: -; clone size: -; CDR3 DNA: TGTGCCAGCAGCACTTCGAGCTCTGGAAACACCATATATTTT; CDR3 protein: CASSTSSSGNTIYF
V gene: TRBV7-3; J gene: TRBJ1-2; D gene: TRBD1; clone size: -; CDR3 DNA: TGTTCCAGCAGCCCAGGGACAGACTATGGCTACACCTTC; CDR3 protein: CSSSPGTDYGYTF
V gene: TRBV10-3; J gene: TRBJ2-7; D gene: -; clone size: -; CDR3 DNA: TGTGCCATCAGTGTCGGACTTGAAAATTACGAGCAGTACTTC; CDR3 protein: CAISVGLENYEQYF
V gene: TRBV11-3; J gene: TRBJ2-3; D gene: -; clone size: -; CDR3 DNA: TGTGCCAGCAGCTTTCACAGGGCGGATACGCAGTATTTT; CDR3 protein: CASSFHRADTQYF
V gene: TRBV7-2; J gene: TRBJ2-2; D gene: TRBD1; clone size: -; CDR3 DNA: TGTGCCAGCAGCCGGGACAGGGGGCGGAACGGGGAGCTGTTTTTT; CDR3 protein: CASSRDRGRNGELFF
V gene: TRBV21-1; J gene: TRBJ1-4; D gene: -; clone size: -; CDR3 DNA: TGTGCCAGCATCGCGACGGGGGATAATGAAAAACTGTTTTTT; CDR3 protein: CASIATGDNEKLFF
V gene: TRBV29-1; J gene: TRBJ2-1; D gene: -; clone size: few; CDR3 DNA: TGCAGCGTTGAGGGACAAGCCTACAATGAGCAGTTCTTC; CDR3 protein: CSVEGQAYNEQFF
V gene: TRBV30; J gene: TRBJ1-1; D gene: TRBD1; clone size: -; CDR3 DNA: TGTGCCTGGACACAACAGGGGTCGAGAGCTTTCTTT; CDR3 protein: CAWTQQGSRAFF
V gene: TRBV27; J gene: TRBJ1-5; D gene: TRBD1; clone size: -; CDR3 DNA: TGTGCCAGCAGAGGGACAGGGGGCTTGAATCAGCCCCAGCATTTT; CDR3 protein: CASRGTGGLNQPQHF
V gene: TRBV7-3; J gene: TRBJ2-3; D gene: TRBD2; clone size: -; CDR3 DNA: TGTGCCAGCAGCTTAGGGAGGGGTCGGGATACGCAGTATTTT; CDR3 protein: CASSLGRGRDTQYF
V gene: TRBV7-9; J gene: TRBJ2-2; D gene: TRBD1; clone size: -; CDR3 DNA: TGTGCCAGCAGCCGACAGGGGGACACCGGGGAGCTGTTTTTT; CDR3 protein: CASSRQGDTGELFF
V gene: TRBV2; J gene: TRBJ2-5; D gene: -; clone size: -; CDR3 DNA: TGTGCCAGCAGCGAAGGACAGATCTTTCGGTACCAAGAGACCCAGTACTTC; CDR3 protein: CASSEGQIFRYQETQYF
V gene: TRBV4-2; J gene: TRBJ2-1; D gene: TRBD2; clone size: once; CDR3 DNA: TGTGCCAGCAGCCAAGGGGGACTACTCAACAATGAGCAGTTCTTC; CDR3 protein: CASSQGGLLNNEQFF
V gene: TRBV7-9; J gene: TRBJ1-5; D gene: -; clone size: -; CDR3 DNA: TGTGCCAGCAGCTTAACAGGGAATCAGCCCCAGCATTTT; CDR3 protein: CASSLTGNQPQHF
V gene: TRBV5-1; J gene: TRBJ2-7; D gene: TRBD2; clone size: -; CDR3 DNA: TGCGCCAGCAGCTCGACTAGCTCCCCCTACGAGCAGTACTTC; CDR3 protein: CASSSTSSPYEQYF
V gene: TRBV7-8; J gene: TRBJ2-2; D gene: TRBD2; clone size: -; CDR3 DNA: TGTGCCAGCAGCTTAGTCCTAGCGGGGGGGCCCGGGGAGCTGTTTTTT; CDR3 protein: CASSLVLAGGPGELFF
V gene: TRBV30; J gene: TRBJ1-1; D gene: -; clone size: -; CDR3 DNA: TGTGCCTGGAGTGGTCAGGAGAACACTGAAGCTTTCTTT; CDR3 protein: CAWSGQENTEAFF
V gene: TRBV11-2; J gene: TRBJ2-1; D gene: -; clone size: once; CDR3 DNA: TGTGCCAGCAGCTTATTCGGCAGGGGAGTCAATGAGCAGTTCTTC; CDR3 protein: CASSLFGRGVNEQFF
V gene: TRBV29-1; J gene: TRBJ1-1; D gene: TRBD1; clone size: few; CDR3 DNA: TGCAGCGTGGGGACAGGGCCGAACACTGAAGCTTTCTTT; CDR3 protein: CSVGTGPNTEAFF
V gene: TRBV19; J gene: TRBJ1-4; D gene: -; clone size: -; CDR3 DNA: TGTGCCAGTAGTATATCGGGTACAGGTAGGGCCGGAAAACTGTTTTTT; CDR3 protein: CASSISGTGRAGKLFF
V gene: TRBV25-1; J gene: TRBJ1-3; D gene: TRBD1; clone size: -; CDR3 DNA: TGTGCCAGCAGCGACAGGGGAGGAAACACCATATATTTT; CDR3 protein: CASSDRGGNTIYF
V gene: TRBV2; J gene: TRBJ1-5; D gene: TRBD1; clone size: -; CDR3 DNA: TGTGCCAGCAGTGAAATGACAGGGGGCGGTCAGCCCCAGCATTTT; CDR3 protein: CASSEMTGGGQPQHF
V gene: TRBV7-9; J gene: TRBJ1-6; D gene: TRBD1; clone size: -; CDR3 DNA: TGTGCCAGCAGCTTAGGGACAGGGGGACTTTCACCCCTCCACTTT; CDR3 protein: CASSLGTGGLSPLHF
V gene: TRBV2; J gene: TRBJ1-2; D gene: -; clone size: -; CDR3 DNA: TGTGCCAGCATACGTGTCAGATCTAGAGGCTACACCTTC; CDR3 protein: CASIRVRSRGYTF
V gene: TRBV5-1; J gene: TRBJ1-4; D gene: -; clone size: -; CDR3 DNA: TGCGCCAGCAGCTTGGGGGCAGGGGTTGCAACTAATGAAAAACTGTTTTTT; CDR3 protein: CASSLGAGVATNEKLFF
V gene: TRBV5-4; J gene: TRBJ1-1; D gene: -; clone size: -; CDR3 DNA: TGTGCCAGCAGCTTGCCAGGGGAGAACACTGAAGCCTTCTTT; CDR3 protein: CASSLPGENTEAFF
V gene: TRBV10-3; J gene: TRBJ1-6; D gene: -; clone size: -; CDR3 DNA: TGTGCCATCAGGAGGGAGAATTCACCCCTCCACTTT; CDR3 protein: CAIRRENSPLHF
V gene: TRBV30; J gene: TRBJ2-1; D gene: -; clone size: -; CDR3 DNA: TGTGCCTGGAGTCTGACAGGCTACAATGAGCAGTTCTTC; CDR3 protein: CAWSLTGYNEQFF
V gene: TRBV19; J gene: TRBJ1-1; D gene: TRBD1; clone size: -; CDR3 DNA: TGTGCCAGTAGTGGGCCGGGACAGGGATTACTGCAAGCTTTCTTT; CDR3 protein: CASSGPGQGLLQAFF
V gene: TRBV7-9; J gene: TRBJ2-7; D gene: TRBD2; clone size: -; CDR3 DNA: TGTGCCAGCAGCTTAGGGGAGGGACTTCTATACGAGCAGTACTTC; CDR3 protein: CASSLGEGLLYEQYF
V gene: TRBV27; J gene: TRBJ2-7; D gene: TRBD1; clone size: -; CDR3 DNA: TGTGCCAGCAGCCTAAGGTGGAACACAGGGGGCTTTTACGAGCAGTACTTC; CDR3 protein: CASSLRWNTGGFYEQYF
V gene: TRBV4-2; J gene: TRBJ2-7; D gene: TRBD2; clone size: -; CDR3 DNA: TGTGCCAGCAGCCAAGAACTGACTAGCGGGGTCTACGAGCAGTACTTC; CDR3 protein: CASSQELTSGVYEQYF
V gene: TRBV29-1; J gene: TRBJ1-2; D gene: -; clone size: -; CDR3 DNA: TGCAGCGGGTCACAGGGTTTTGGCTACACCTTC; CDR3 protein: CSGSQGFGYTF
V gene: TRBV18; J gene: TRBJ2-3; D gene: -; clone size: -; CDR3 DNA: TGTGCCAGCTCACCACCGAGTCGTGATACGCAGTATTTT; CDR3 protein: CASSPPSRDTQYF
V gene: TRBV5-6; J gene: TRBJ1-1; D gene: -; clone size: -; CDR3 DNA: TGTGCCAGCAGGGCCGGGGGGGCTGAAGCTTTCTTT; CDR3 protein: CASRAGGAEAFF
V gene: TRBV10-3; J gene: TRBJ2-7; D gene: -; clone size: -; CDR3 DNA: TGTGCCATCAGTGAAAGACCGGGGGTAGAGGGGTACGAGCAGTACTTC; CDR3 protein: CAISERPGVEGYEQYF
V gene: TRBV6-1; J gene: TRBJ1-2; D gene: TRBD1; clone size: -; CDR3 DNA: TGTGCCAGCAGTGAGGCCGGGACAGCCTATGGCTACACCTTC; CDR3 protein: CASSEAGTAYGYTF
V gene: TRBV9; J gene: TRBJ2-7; D gene: -; clone size: -; CDR3 DNA: TGTGCCAGCAGCGTAGGGGCAGGGGGACTTATATACGAGCAGTACTTC; CDR3 protein: CASSVGAGGLIYEQYF
V gene: TRBV7-9; J gene: TRBJ1-2; D gene: -; clone size: -; CDR3 DNA: TGTTCCAGCAGCTTCCCAGGGGACTATGGCTACACCTTC; CDR3 protein: CSSSFPGDYGYTF
V gene: TRBV4-1; J gene: TRBJ2-1; D gene: -; clone size: -; CDR3 DNA: TGCGCCAGCAGCCACCTTCCCGGACAGCCCTCCTACAATGAGCAGTTCTTC; CDR3 protein: CASSHLPGQPSYNEQFF
V gene: TRBV4-1; J gene: TRBJ1-2; D gene: TRBD1; clone size: -; CDR3 DNA: TGCGCCAGCAGCCAACCTCGACAGGGGGCAGGCTATGGCTACACCTTC; CDR3 protein: CASSQPRQGAGYGYTF
V gene: TRBV11-2; J gene: TRBJ2-3; D gene: -; clone size: -; CDR3 DNA: TGTGCCAGCAGCGAAATGGCGGTTAGCACAGATACGCAGTATTTT; CDR3 protein: CASSEMAVSTDTQYF